The sequence of this TCR beta chain was determined in a study of blood T cell repertoires in COVID-19. Study at large: The United States, Italy and Spain supplied acute and convalescent COVID-19 samples. The cDNA or gDNA used as material had been derived from T cells, B-cell-depleted T cells, or PBMCs.

V lost 0 bases and J 11 bases, leaving 14 bases between the germline ends. Germline-derived CDR1 and CDR2 are MNHNS and SASEGT. The CDR3 extends over 15 amino acids. Original processing methods: Quantification of nucleated cells was approximated via reference gene primer amplification. Here immunoSEQ multiplex PCR was the method, and the copy in TCRdb shows in-frame clones only, minus some. The DNA was the basis for D and trimming; V, J and clone size are from that table. The profile covers about 100,000 clones, with approximately 93% appearing a single time and 2.1% taken by the ten largest. Sequenced: peripheral blood. The chain is built from TRBV6-1 and TRBJ1-6; D may be TRBD1 (5 bases). The TCR comes from a man aged 50 to 59 with active COVID-19. Here the CDR3 reads CASSEASGARTPLHF. The CDR3 nucleotides are TGTGCCAGCAGTGAAGCGAGCGGGGCCAGGACACCCCTCCACTTT.